The 18 T cell receptor beta chains reported below all come from one sample, sequenced in a study of cytomegalovirus exposure and HLA in healthy donors. This table comes from immunoSEQ multiplex PCR, and its TCRdb copy is limited to in-frame clones, with some not included. The sample has over 150,000 clones, approximately 86% seen once. The sequenced sample was PBMCs. Receptors originate from a man aged 18 to 35 in good health and CMV-seropositive.

As for this clone: The same CDR3 arises from other DNA sequences in this sample as well. The rearrangement links TRBV5-1 to TRBJ1-1; D remains ambiguous. The V end lost 0 bases, the J end lost 2 bases, and 5 bases lay between the germline ends. Germline CDR1 SGHRS, CDR2 YFSETQ. CDR3 length: 13 residues. CDR3 bases: TGCGCCAGCAGCTTGGCAGGAAACACTGAAGCTTTCTTT. It translates to CASSLAGNTEAFF. Full variable domain (outside the CDR3, taken from reference TRBV5-1 and TRBJ1-1): KAGVTQTPRYLIKTRGQQVTLSCSPISGHRSVSWYQQTPGQGLQFLFEYFSETQRNKGNFPGRFSGRQFSNSRSEMNVSTLELGDSALYLCASSLAGNTEAFFGQGTRLTVV.

V and J are TRBV7-9 and TRBJ2-7; a weak D match, TRBD2 (6 bases). Per germline, CDR1 SEHNR and CDR2 FQNEAQ (reference sequence). There are 16 residues in the CDR3. Trimming left V 1 base short and J 0 bases short, with 13 bases between. This CDR3 reads CASSLEVGGPSYEQYF. The CDR3, as DNA: TGTGCCAGCAGCTTAGAGGTGGGGGGTCCCTCCTACGAGCAGTACTTC.

The chain couples TRBV4-3 to TRBJ2-3; tentative D call: TRBD2 (7 bases). CDR1 is LGHNA, CDR2 YSLEER, per germline. Trimming cost V 1 base and J 4 bases, with 15 bases left between them. The CDR3 runs 16 residues. In nucleotides, the CDR3 is TGCGCCAGCAGCCAAGTTGGGGGGGGCGGTGCAGATACGCAGTATTTT. It yields the protein CASSQVGGGGADTQYF.

The genes are TRBV19 and TRBJ2-1, with D unresolved. CDR1 is LNHDA and CDR2 is SQIVND in the germline V gene (reference sequence). V lost 3 bases and J 0 bases, leaving 15 bases between the germline ends. The CDR3 is made up of 17 amino acids. The DNA for the CDR3 is TGTGCCAGTAGTATGAATTGGGCGCCGCGCTCCTACAATGAGCAGTTCTTC. Residues: CASSMNWAPRSYNEQFF.

The rearrangement joins TRBV7-2 to TRBJ2-1, with a tentative D call TRBD1 (6 bases). V lost 5 bases to trimming and J lost 1 base, with 9 bases between them. The CDR3 is made up of 14 amino acids. Germline CDR1 reads SGHTA; CDR2 reads FQGNSA. CDR3 loop: CASSPDRSYNEQFF. The CDR3 bases are TGTGCCAGCAGCCCCGACAGGTCCTACAATGAGCAGTTCTTC. Combining the CDR3 with reference TRBV7-2 and TRBJ2-1 gives the whole variable domain GAGVSQSPSNKVTEKGKDVELRCDPISGHTALYWYRQSLGQGLEFLIYFQGNSAPDKSGLPSDRFSAERTGGSVSTLTIQRTQQEDSAVYLCASSPDRSYNEQFFGPGTRLTVL.

The chain joins TRBV13 to TRBJ2-7, with D uncertain. The V gene's germline CDR1 is PRHDT and CDR2 FYEKMQ (reference sequence). The ends were cut back, 5 bases at V and 2 bases at J, with 4 bases in the middle. The CDR3 length is 11 residues. The CDR3 here is CASSGPYEQYF. CDR3 sequence (DNA): TGTGCCAGCAGCGGCCCCTACGAGCAGTACTTC.

The chain joins TRBV21-1 to TRBJ2-7; the DNA was not compared with TRBD1, the D call given in the table. TRBV21-1 is labeled a pseudogene. The CDR3 covers 17 residues. CDR3 residues: CASSKVKKRRVDCEQYF. CDR3 DNA sequence: TGTGCCAGCAGCAAAGTCAAAAAGCGCAGGGTCGATTGCGAGCAGTACTTC.

This chain joins TRBV7-2 and TRBJ1-1, with D unresolved. The CDR3 sequence is 14 residues long. CDR1 and CDR2 (germline): SGHTA, FQGNSA. V lost 6 bases, J lost 4 bases, and 15 bases lay in between. CDR3 region: CASRRRLLGTEAFF. Written as DNA, the CDR3 is TGTGCCAGCAGGCGACGACTTCTTGGCACTGAAGCTTTCTTT.

The gene calls are TRBV11-2 and TRBJ1-2, with D possibly matching TRBD1 (5 bases). The CDR3 spans 16 residues. Per germline, CDR1 SGHAT and CDR2 FQNNGV. Deletions cut 1 base from V and 4 bases from J, with 16 bases between. CDR3 protein: CASSLVRSRQIYGYTF. As DNA, the CDR3 is TGTGCCAGCAGCTTAGTCCGTTCGCGACAGATCTATGGCTACACCTTC.

V is TRBV27 and J is TRBJ2-5; 11 bases are shared with TRBD2. Germline trimming cut 0 bases from V and 2 bases from J; bases unmatched to any gene: 2. Germline lookup yields CDR1 MNHEY and CDR2 SMNVEV (reference sequence). This CDR3 spans 16 amino acids. CDR3: CASSLSGLAAQETQYF. The CDR3 nucleotides are TGTGCCAGCAGTTTATCGGGACTAGCGGCACAAGAGACCCAGTACTTC.

This clone was seen a few times. V is TRBV9 and J is TRBJ2-3; TRBD2 matches at 11 bases. The germline V gene has CDR1 SGDLS and CDR2 YYNGEE. The CDR3 loop spans 18 amino acids. V was pared by 0 bases and J by 0 bases, with 6 bases of the junction left unmatched. The CDR3 DNA reads TGTGCCAGCAGCGTAGCTACGTCTAGCGGGGGGAGCACAGATACGCAGTATTTT. Its translation is CASSVATSSGGSTDTQYF.

This sequence joins TRBV19 and TRBJ2-3; TRBD2 agrees at 8 bases. Germline CDR1 is LNHDA and CDR2 is SQIVND (reference sequence). After removal of 9 bases from V and 2 bases from J, the junction contained 10 bases not matched to a gene. The CDR3 is 15 residues long. CDR3 sequence: CASQLQRGNTDTQYF. In DNA form, the CDR3 reads TGTGCCAGCCAACTACAGCGGGGGAACACAGATACGCAGTATTTT.

This chain links TRBV4-3 with TRBJ1-1; D gene ambiguous. V dropped 0 bases and J dropped 6 bases, with 14 bases sitting between them. The CDR3 is 15 residues long. Germline-derived CDR1 and CDR2 are LGHNA and YSLEER. In DNA, the CDR3 is TGCGCCAGCAGCCAAGATTTAGCCTTAAGCCCTGAAGCTTTCTTT. Protein: CASSQDLALSPEAFF.

Points on this clone: Mismatch with germline at one junction end may stem from a read error. The V and J genes are TRBV6-5 and TRBJ1-4, with TRBD1 as a possible D gene (6 bases). Looked up from germline, CDR1 is MNHEY and CDR2 is SVGAGI. The CDR3 is 14 residues long. DNA of the CDR3: TGTGCCAGCCGTTACCAGGGGTTAAGTGAAAAACTGTTTTTT. Protein: CASRYQGLSEKLFF.

The chain has TRBV13 and TRBJ2-5; the D is unclear. Trimming cost V 0 bases and J 5 bases, with 13 bases left between them. The CDR3 has 15 residues. Germline V lookup: CDR1 PRHDT, CDR2 FYEKMQ (reference sequence). CDR3 nucleotide sequence: TGTGCCAGCAGCTTAGGCCCGAGTGCTAAGGAGACCCAGTACTTC. It specifies CASSLGPSAKETQYF.

The chain links TRBV6-5 to TRBJ1-2, with D hard to call. V was clipped by 6 bases and J by 8 bases, with 10 bases between them. The CDR3 runs 11 residues. Germline CDR1 MNHEY, CDR2 SVGAGI. The CDR3: CASRGLGGYTF. The CDR3 region has the DNA TGTGCCAGCAGAGGACTAGGGGGCTACACCTTC.

The chain employs TRBV7-3 and TRBJ2-1, with no clear D. The CDR3 runs to 16 residues. V lost 6 bases to trimming and J lost 0 bases, with 15 bases between them. Germline V gene lookup returns CDR1 SGHTA and CDR2 FQGTGA. CDR3 protein: CASSPPAASSYNEQFF. CDR3 sequence (DNA): TGTGCCAGCAGTCCGCCCGCGGCGAGCTCCTACAATGAGCAGTTCTTC. The whole variable domain, remainder taken from reference TRBV7-3 and TRBJ2-1, is GAGVSQTPSNKVTEKGKYVELRCDPISGHTALYWYRQSLGQGPEFLIYFQGTGAADDSGLPNDRFFAVRPEGSVSTLKIQRTERGDSAVYLCASSPPAASSYNEQFFGPGTRLTVL.

This rearrangement joins TRBV7-2 to TRBJ2-7; D is perhaps TRBD2 (7 bases). The V gene's germline CDR1 is SGHTA and CDR2 FQGNSA. This CDR3 region has 13 residues. Trimming took 3 bases from V and 6 from J, leaving 12 bases between them. The CDR3 is CASSFGRGREQYF. In nucleotides, the CDR3 is TGTGCCAGCAGCTTTGGGCGGGGGCGCGAGCAGTACTTC.